A selection of T cell receptor beta chains follows, all from one sample in a study of vaccination and CD4 T cells after COVID-19. TCRdb reprocessed the PCR reads via MiXCR and lists one record per CDR3 protein. The sample gives about 20,000 distinct CDR3 sequences, 35% to 45% of which show up once; about 10% is in the top ten. Their antigen targets remain unknown. The sample in question was CD4+ T cells from blood, cultured in vitro, obtained about 7 months after SARS-CoV-2 vaccination. Receptor source: a human donor who had recovered from COVID-19. The CDR3 runs from the conserved cysteine through the conserved F or W. Fields, in order: CDR3 DNA, CDR3 protein, V gene, D gene, clone size, J gene. A D gene is named only where the DNA matches it firmly. Clone size is given for some rows only: seen once, a few or many times, or a class if the clone is expanded.

CDR3nt: TGCAGTGCTAGAGGGACTAGCGGATACGCAGATACGCAGTATTTT
CDR3aa: CSARGTSGYADTQYF
v_gene: TRBV20-1
d_gene: TRBD2
abundance: few
j_gene: TRBJ2-3

CDR3nt: TGTGCCAGCAGTCCTCGCTGGCAGGGAGCTGGGGCCAACGTCCTGACTTTC
CDR3aa: CASSPRWQGAGANVLTF
v_gene: TRBV27
d_gene: .
abundance: .
j_gene: TRBJ2-6

CDR3nt: TGCGCCAGCAACCCCACCTTCCAGACCCACTACGAGCAGTACTTC
CDR3aa: CASNPTFQTHYEQYF
v_gene: TRBV10-2
d_gene: .
abundance: .
j_gene: TRBJ2-7

CDR3nt: TGTGCCAGCAGCGAGACTTCTTTAGAGGGCTACACCTTC
CDR3aa: CASSETSLEGYTF
v_gene: TRBV7-2
d_gene: .
abundance: .
j_gene: TRBJ1-2

CDR3nt: TGTGCCACCAGCAGAGGACTAGTCGAAGGGGATGGCTACACCTTC
CDR3aa: CATSRGLVEGDGYTF
v_gene: TRBV15
d_gene: .
abundance: .
j_gene: TRBJ1-2

CDR3nt: TGTGCCAGCAGACGGGGCCGGGACGGAGTCTCCTACGAGCAGTACTTC
CDR3aa: CASRRGRDGVSYEQYF
v_gene: TRBV6-1
d_gene: .
abundance: few
j_gene: TRBJ2-7

CDR3nt: TGTGCCAGCAGACGACAACCGAACACTGAAGCTTTCTTT
CDR3aa: CASRRQPNTEAFF
v_gene: TRBV7-2
d_gene: .
abundance: medium-sized
j_gene: TRBJ1-1

CDR3nt: TGTGCCAGCAGCCCCCGGACAGGGGGAAATGAAAAACTGTTTTTT
CDR3aa: CASSPRTGGNEKLFF
v_gene: TRBV7-2
d_gene: TRBD1
abundance: .
j_gene: TRBJ1-4

CDR3nt: TGTGCCAGCAGCTTAGCGTCTCCGACTAGCGGGGCTTCCTACGAGCAGTACTTC
CDR3aa: CASSLASPTSGASYEQYF
v_gene: TRBV7-9
d_gene: TRBD2
abundance: few
j_gene: TRBJ2-7

CDR3nt: TGTGCCAGTCACGGCCGGGTGGGAAGCCGGATCTCTGGGGCCAACGTCCTGACTTTC
CDR3aa: CASHGRVGSRISGANVLTF
v_gene: TRBV7-9
d_gene: .
abundance: .
j_gene: TRBJ2-6

CDR3nt: TGTGCCAGCAGCTTAGTTGCCCACGGTGGAGTCTATGGCTACACCTTC
CDR3aa: CASSLVAHGGVYGYTF
v_gene: TRBV7-8
d_gene: .
abundance: .
j_gene: TRBJ1-2

CDR3nt: TGTGCCAGCAGGGCTAGCGGCTACAATGAGCAGTTCTTC
CDR3aa: CASRASGYNEQFF
v_gene: TRBV6-5
d_gene: TRBD2
abundance: .
j_gene: TRBJ2-1

CDR3nt: TGTGCCAGCAGCAGAGCGGGGTTCGCGAACACCGGGGAGCTGTTTTTT
CDR3aa: CASSRAGFANTGELFF
v_gene: TRBV5-4
d_gene: TRBD2
abundance: .
j_gene: TRBJ2-2

CDR3nt: TGTGCCACCAGCAGAGCGGGGCTTGAGGGCACTGAAGCTTTCTTT
CDR3aa: CATSRAGLEGTEAFF
v_gene: TRBV15
d_gene: .
abundance: .
j_gene: TRBJ1-1

CDR3nt: TGTGCCAGCAGCTTAGTATCGGGGAGGGAGCAGTTCTTC
CDR3aa: CASSLVSGREQFF
v_gene: TRBV7-2
d_gene: .
abundance: .
j_gene: TRBJ2-1

CDR3nt: TGCAGTGCGCCAGGGAATTCCTACGAGCAGTACTTT
CDR3aa: CSAPGNSYEQYF
v_gene: TRBV20-1
d_gene: .
abundance: .
j_gene: TRBJ2-7

CDR3nt: TGCAGTGCTCGAGAACAGGGTGAGGACTATGGCTACACCTTC
CDR3aa: CSAREQGEDYGYTF
v_gene: TRBV20-1
d_gene: .
abundance: .
j_gene: TRBJ1-2

CDR3nt: TGTGCCAGCAGTTTATTTGGGGTTGAGGGTGAGCAGTTCTTC
CDR3aa: CASSLFGVEGEQFF
v_gene: TRBV28
d_gene: .
abundance: .
j_gene: TRBJ2-1

CDR3nt: TGCAGTGCTAACACGGGAGGGACCTATTACAATGAGCAGTTCTTC
CDR3aa: CSANTGGTYYNEQFF
v_gene: TRBV20-1
d_gene: TRBD2
abundance: .
j_gene: TRBJ2-1

CDR3nt: TGTGCCACCAGCAGCACCGGAAGGGGGAGAGAGACCCAGTACTTC
CDR3aa: CATSSTGRGRETQYF
v_gene: TRBV15
d_gene: .
abundance: medium-sized
j_gene: TRBJ2-5

CDR3nt: TGTGCCAGCAGCTTAACAGGCCCGACCCAGTACTTC
CDR3aa: CASSLTGPTQYF
v_gene: TRBV11-2
d_gene: .
abundance: .
j_gene: TRBJ2-5

CDR3nt: TGTGCCAGCAGTTACGCGGGAGGGATCAATGAGCAGTTCTTC
CDR3aa: CASSYAGGINEQFF
v_gene: TRBV6-5
d_gene: TRBD2
abundance: few
j_gene: TRBJ2-1

CDR3nt: TGTGCCAGCAGTTACCTTACCCGAGGACAGGGCTATAACACTGAAGCTTTCTTT
CDR3aa: CASSYLTRGQGYNTEAFF
v_gene: TRBV6-5
d_gene: TRBD1
abundance: .
j_gene: TRBJ1-1

CDR3nt: TGTGCCAGCTCACCGGGGGTGTTCACTGAAGCTTTCTTT
CDR3aa: CASSPGVFTEAFF
v_gene: TRBV18
d_gene: .
abundance: .
j_gene: TRBJ1-1

CDR3nt: TGTGCCAGCAGCTACGGACTAGCGGGAGCCTACGAGCAGTACTTC
CDR3aa: CASSYGLAGAYEQYF
v_gene: TRBV7-2
d_gene: TRBD2
abundance: .
j_gene: TRBJ2-7

CDR3nt: TGCGCCAGCAGCTTGGGGGGACAGATCGGCTCCTACGAGCAGTACTTC
CDR3aa: CASSLGGQIGSYEQYF
v_gene: TRBV5-1
d_gene: TRBD1
abundance: .
j_gene: TRBJ2-7

CDR3nt: TGCAGTGCTAGTTACCCACCAGGCGAGCAGTACTTC
CDR3aa: CSASYPPGEQYF
v_gene: TRBV20-1
d_gene: .
abundance: .
j_gene: TRBJ2-7

CDR3nt: TGTGCCAGCGGACTAGCGGGAGGTCGCACAGATACGCAGTATTTT
CDR3aa: CASGLAGGRTDTQYF
v_gene: TRBV7-2
d_gene: TRBD2
abundance: .
j_gene: TRBJ2-3

CDR3nt: TGTGCCAGCAGTGACCAGGGGGCCGGCGACGAGCAGTACTTC
CDR3aa: CASSDQGAGDEQYF
v_gene: TRBV28
d_gene: TRBD1
abundance: .
j_gene: TRBJ2-7

CDR3nt: TGTGCCAGTAGTATCCCTGGGGAGACCCAGTACTTC
CDR3aa: CASSIPGETQYF
v_gene: TRBV19
d_gene: .
abundance: few
j_gene: TRBJ2-5

CDR3nt: TGTGCCAGCAGCGCCTTGACTAGCGGGAGTGCTGAGACCCAGTACTTC
CDR3aa: CASSALTSGSAETQYF
v_gene: TRBV7-9
d_gene: TRBD2
abundance: .
j_gene: TRBJ2-5

CDR3nt: TGCAGCAGCCTGGGACAGGCCTACGAGCAGTACTTC
CDR3aa: CSSLGQAYEQYF
v_gene: TRBV29-1
d_gene: TRBD1
abundance: .
j_gene: TRBJ2-7

CDR3nt: TGCAGTGCTCCCGACCCGGAGACCCAGTACTTC
CDR3aa: CSAPDPETQYF
v_gene: TRBV20-1
d_gene: .
abundance: .
j_gene: TRBJ2-5

CDR3nt: TGTGCCATCAGTGAGGACAGGGGGCGGGAGACCCAGTACTTC
CDR3aa: CAISEDRGRETQYF
v_gene: TRBV10-3
d_gene: TRBD1
abundance: .
j_gene: TRBJ2-5

CDR3nt: TGTGCCAGCAGCATGACTGCCGCCACGGGCTACACCTTC
CDR3aa: CASSMTAATGYTF
v_gene: TRBV7-6
d_gene: .
abundance: few
j_gene: TRBJ1-2

CDR3nt: TGCAGTGCTAGCGGGGCTGGGGGCCAGCGCATCGAGCAGTACTTC
CDR3aa: CSASGAGGQRIEQYF
v_gene: TRBV20-1
d_gene: .
abundance: medium-sized
j_gene: TRBJ2-7

CDR3nt: TGTGCCAGCAGCTTAGGGCGCGGAGAGACCCAGTACTTC
CDR3aa: CASSLGRGETQYF
v_gene: TRBV7-3
d_gene: .
abundance: .
j_gene: TRBJ2-5

CDR3nt: TGTGCCAGAAGCTCGGAACTAGCGGGCAGCTCCTACGAGCAGTACTTC
CDR3aa: CARSSELAGSSYEQYF
v_gene: TRBV5-3
d_gene: TRBD2
abundance: .
j_gene: TRBJ2-7

CDR3nt: TGTGCCAGCAGCTTAGATCTAGTTGATACGCAGTATTTT
CDR3aa: CASSLDLVDTQYF
v_gene: TRBV11-3
d_gene: .
abundance: .
j_gene: TRBJ2-3

CDR3nt: TGCAGTGCCCCCTCCCGCTGGGACCCAGATGGCTACACCTTC
CDR3aa: CSAPSRWDPDGYTF
v_gene: TRBV20-1
d_gene: .
abundance: few
j_gene: TRBJ1-2